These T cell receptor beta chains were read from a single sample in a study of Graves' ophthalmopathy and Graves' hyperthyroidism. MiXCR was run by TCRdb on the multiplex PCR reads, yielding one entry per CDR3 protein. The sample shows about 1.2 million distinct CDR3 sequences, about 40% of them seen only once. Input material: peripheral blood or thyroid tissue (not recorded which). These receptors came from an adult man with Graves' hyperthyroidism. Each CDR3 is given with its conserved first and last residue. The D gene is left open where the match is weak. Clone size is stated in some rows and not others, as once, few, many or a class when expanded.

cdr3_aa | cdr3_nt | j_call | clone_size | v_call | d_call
CASSLGLAGVSLSETQYF | TGTGCCAGCAGCCTGGGACTAGCGGGAGTGAGCTTGTCGGAGACCCAGTACTTC | TRBJ2-5 | many | TRBV14 | TRBD2
CSALASGSRYEQYF | TGCAGTGCTCTCGCGAGCGGGAGTCGATACGAGCAGTACTTC | TRBJ2-7 | few | TRBV20-1 | TRBD2
CASSLSRVGRNEKLFF | TGTGCCAGCAGCTTATCCAGGGTGGGAAGAAATGAAAAACTGTTTTTT | TRBJ1-4 | NA | TRBV7-8 | NA
CASKRVPETGNEQYF | TGCGCCAGCAAAAGGGTGCCCGAGACAGGGAACGAGCAGTACTTC | TRBJ2-7 | NA | TRBV5-1 | TRBD1
CASRGGVGLAITYEQYF | TGTGCCAGCAGGGGGGGAGTGGGACTAGCGATCACCTACGAGCAGTACTTC | TRBJ2-7 | NA | TRBV2 | TRBD2
CASSFYICSALKTGGMGTEAFF | NA | TRBJ1-1 | NA | TRBV11-1 | NA
CASKGGSNQPLHF | TGTGCCAGCAAGGGCGGCAGCAATCAGCCCCTCCACTTT | TRBJ1-6 | once | TRBV7-9 | NA
CSARDPMAGYNSPLHF | TGCAGTGCTAGAGATCCTATGGCAGGGTATAATTCACCCCTCCACTTT | TRBJ1-6 | many | TRBV20-1 | NA
CASSYDGANSPLHF | TGTGCCAGCAGTTACGATGGGGCGAATTCACCCCTCCACTTT | TRBJ1-6 | many | TRBV6-5 | NA
CASSYLSGQGKSSYNSPLHF | TGTGCCAGCAGTTACTTGTCGGGACAGGGGAAGTCTTCCTATAATTCACCCCTCCACTTT | TRBJ1-6 | NA | TRBV6-5 | TRBD1
CASSPTPTAPGDYGYTF | TGTGCCAGCAGCCCGACTCCGACAGCCCCTGGAGATTATGGCTACACCTTC | TRBJ1-2 | NA | TRBV9 | NA
CASSLDGAGTQHF | TGTGCCAGCAGCTTAGATGGCGCAGGGACCCAGCATTTT | TRBJ1-5 | NA | TRBV7-9 | NA